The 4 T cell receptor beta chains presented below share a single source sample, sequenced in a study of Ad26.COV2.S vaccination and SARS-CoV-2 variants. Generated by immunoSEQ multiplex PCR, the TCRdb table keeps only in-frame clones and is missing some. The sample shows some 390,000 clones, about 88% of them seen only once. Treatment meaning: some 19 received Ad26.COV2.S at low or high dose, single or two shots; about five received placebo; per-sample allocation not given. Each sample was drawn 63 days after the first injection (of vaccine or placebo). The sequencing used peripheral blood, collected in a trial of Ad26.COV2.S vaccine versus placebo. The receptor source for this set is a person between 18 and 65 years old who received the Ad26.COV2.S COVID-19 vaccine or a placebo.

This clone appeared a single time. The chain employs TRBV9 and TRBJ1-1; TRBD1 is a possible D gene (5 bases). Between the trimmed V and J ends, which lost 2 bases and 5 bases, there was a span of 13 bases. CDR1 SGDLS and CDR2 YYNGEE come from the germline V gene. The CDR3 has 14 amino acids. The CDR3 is CASSVAEGRTEAFF. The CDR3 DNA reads TGTGCCAGCAGCGTTGCGGAGGGGAGGACTGAAGCTTTCTTT.

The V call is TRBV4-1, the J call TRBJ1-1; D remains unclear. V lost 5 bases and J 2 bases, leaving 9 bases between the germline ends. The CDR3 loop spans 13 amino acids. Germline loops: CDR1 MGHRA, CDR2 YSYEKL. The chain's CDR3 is CASSANRNTEAFF. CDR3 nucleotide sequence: TGCGCCAGCAGCGCAAATCGAAACACTGAAGCTTTCTTT.

The CDR3 sequence: CASGEFAYNEQFF. The CDR3 DNA follows: TGTGCCAGCGGAGAATTCGCCTACAATGAGCAGTTCTTC. The V call is TRBV2, the J call TRBJ2-1, with D uncertain. Germline V gene sequence: CDR1 SNHLY, CDR2 FYNNEI. The CDR3 spans 13 residues. The germline V and J ends were trimmed by 8 bases and 2 bases, with 10 bases remaining between them.

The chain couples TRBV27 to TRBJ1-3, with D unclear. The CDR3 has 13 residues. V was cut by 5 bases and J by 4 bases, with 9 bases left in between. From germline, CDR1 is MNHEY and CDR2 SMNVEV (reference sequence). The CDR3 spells CASSMREGNTIYF. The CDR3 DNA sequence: TGTGCCAGCAGTATGAGGGAAGGAAACACCATATATTTT.